The clone carrying this T cell receptor (beta chain) was observed a few times. Its cognate antigen is unknown. From the 5' RACE reads, TCRdb called clonotypes with MiXCR, one entry per CDR3 protein. The table includes around 530,000 distinct CDR3 sequences, roughly a sixth detected once. This sample was taken from a study of T cells after yellow fever vaccination. In the study overall: SMART-Seq v4 Ultra Low Input prepared the low-cell-number fractions. Study-level points and caveats: A large majority of primary-vaccination clones showed up again after the booster (96% CD4, approximately 90% CD8).

Trimming removed 0 bases from V and 2 bases from J, with 12 bases in between. This CDR3 is 15 amino acids long. CDR1 and CDR2 from the germline V gene are SQVTM and ANQGSEA. Source: PBMCs, taken 5 days after the first yellow fever vaccination. The clonotype was recovered from a man aged 18 to 29 who received the YFV17D yellow fever vaccine. The chain recombines TRBV29-1 with TRBJ2-3; D is possibly TRBD1 (6 bases). The CDR3 nucleotides are TGCAGCGTTGAAGATCGTGGGGGCATCACAGATACGCAGTATTTT. Amino acids: CSVEDRGGITDTQYF.